The rows below give T cell receptor beta chains drawn from one sample of a study of shared clonotypes between healthy human individuals. Produced via immunoSEQ multiplex PCR; TCRdb's table is partial and in-frame only. The repertoire has around 2,000,000 clones, 95% of them found once; the top ten carry 0.13%. Source material: naive CD4+ T cells sorted from blood. Source of these receptors: a man younger than 35 in good health. Both conserved end residues are part of each CDR3. A D gene is named only where the DNA matches it firmly. Some rows mark clone size as missing; the rest say once, few, many or name a class of expanded clone.

>NA|TRBV11-2|TRBD2|TRBJ2-1
CASSLSGGRAINEQFF
TGTGCCAGCAGCTTATCCGGCGGGAGGGCCATAAATGAGCAGTTCTTC
>NA|TRBV2|NA|TRBJ1-1
CASSEEDSRLHTEAFF
TGTGCCAGCAGTGAGGAGGACTCCCGCCTACACACTGAAGCTTTCTTT
>NA|TRBV2|TRBD1|TRBJ1-2
CANTGTGLFGYGYTF
TGTGCCAACACCGGGACAGGGCTCTTTGGCTATGGCTACACCTTC
>NA|TRBV10-3|TRBD2|TRBJ2-3
CAITGLAGASTDTQYF
TGTGCCATCACGGGACTAGCGGGTGCTAGCACAGATACGCAGTATTTT
>NA|TRBV6-5|NA|TRBJ2-3
CASRSSTDTQYF
TGTGCCAGCAGGTCTAGCACAGATACGCAGTATTTT
>NA|TRBV6-6|NA|TRBJ2-7
CASSYSSWDRAYEQYF
TGTGCCAGCAGTTACTCGTCTTGGGACCGAGCCTACGAGCAGTACTTC
>NA|TRBV5-1|NA|TRBJ1-5
CASRPGLSGQPQHF
TGCGCCAGCCGACCGGGCCTTAGCGGGCAGCCCCAGCATTTT
>NA|TRBV30|TRBD1|TRBJ2-3
CAWSGDRGTDTQYF
TGTGCCTGGAGTGGTGACAGGGGCACAGATACGCAGTATTTT
>NA|TRBV30|NA|TRBJ1-2
CAWQDLAGAGGYTF
TGTGCCTGGCAGGACCTTGCGGGGGCAGGGGGCTACACCTTC
>NA|TRBV27|NA|TRBJ1-3
CASGETRSGNTIYF
TGTGCCAGCGGGGAAACCCGCTCTGGAAACACCATATATTTT
>NA|TRBV5-1|NA|TRBJ2-5
CASSYDHEKTQYF
TGCGCCAGCAGCTACGACCATGAGAAGACCCAGTACTTC
>NA|TRBV6-1|NA|TRBJ2-5
CASRGGGQLQETQYF
TGTGCCAGCAGGGGAGGAGGACAGCTCCAAGAGACCCAGTACTTC
>once|TRBV30|NA|TRBJ2-6
CAWRDLSGANVLTF
TGTGCCTGGAGGGACCTCTCTGGGGCCAACGTCCTGACTTTC
>NA|TRBV4-3|NA|TRBJ2-7
CASSQGPGQTYEQYF
TGCGCCAGCAGCCAAGGACCGGGACAAACTTACGAGCAGTACTTC
>NA|TRBV7-9|NA|TRBJ2-3
CASSVPRGNTQYF
TGTGCCAGCAGCGTCCCCCGGGGGAATACGCAGTATTTT
>NA|TRBV6-6|TRBD2|TRBJ2-5
CASRIPSSGRARQYF
TGTGCCAGCCGAATCCCCTCTAGCGGGAGGGCTCGCCAGTACTTC
>NA|TRBV5-1|TRBD1|TRBJ1-1
CASRLNRGGPFF
TGCGCCAGCAGGCTGAACAGGGGTGGCCCTTTCTTT
>NA|TRBV30|NA|TRBJ1-4
CAWAGRGGEKLFF
TGTGCCTGGGCAGGCCGAGGAGGTGAAAAACTGTTTTTT
>NA|TRBV30|NA|TRBJ2-2
CAWSVGGPGELFF
TGTGCCTGGAGTGTAGGAGGGCCCGGGGAGCTGTTTTTT
>NA|TRBV6-5|NA|TRBJ2-6
CASSYVGGSGANVLTF
TGTGCCAGCAGTTACGTCGGGGGCTCTGGGGCCAACGTCCTGACTTTC
>NA|TRBV18|TRBD2|TRBJ2-1
CASAPVPATSGGTNEQFF
TGTGCCAGCGCACCGGTTCCTGCTACTAGCGGGGGGACCAATGAGCAGTTCTTC
>NA|TRBV6-4|TRBD1|TRBJ2-7
CASSDLVQGTYEQYF
TGTGCCAGCAGTGACCTGGTACAGGGGACCTACGAGCAGTACTTC
>NA|TRBV6-5|NA|TRBJ1-5
CASSYSGDNQPQHF
TGTGCCAGCAGTTATTCGGGGGATAATCAGCCCCAGCATTTT
>NA|TRBV5-1|TRBD1|TRBJ2-5
CASSEAGQGLPGEQYF
TGCGCCAGCAGCGAGGCTGGACAGGGGCTTCCTGGGGAGCAGTACTTC
>NA|TRBV30|TRBD1|TRBJ2-7
CAWRGDREDEQYF
TGTGCCTGGAGAGGGGACAGGGAAGACGAGCAGTACTTC
>few|TRBV15|NA|TRBJ1-5
CATSRDNQPQHF
TGTGCCACCAGCAGAGATAATCAGCCCCAGCATTTT
>NA|TRBV7-9|NA|TRBJ1-5
CASSFANADQPQHF
TGTGCCAGCAGCTTTGCGAACGCCGATCAGCCCCAGCATTTT
>once|TRBV6-6|NA|TRBJ2-1
CASTRTATPYNEQFF
TGTGCCAGCACAAGGACGGCTACCCCCTACAATGAGCAGTTCTTC
>NA|TRBV7-2|TRBD2|TRBJ2-2
CASSGRLAGATGELFF
TGTGCCAGCAGCGGTAGACTAGCGGGAGCCACCGGGGAGCTGTTTTTT
>many|TRBV19|NA|TRBJ2-5
CASSIPRETQYF
TGTGCCAGTAGTATCCCAAGGGAGACCCAGTACTTC
>NA|TRBV6-1|NA|TRBJ1-1
CASSGLGDGMNTEAFF
TGTGCCAGCAGTGGACTGGGGGATGGCATGAACACTGAAGCTTTCTTT
>NA|TRBV5-1|NA|TRBJ1-4
CASSPDRPEKLFF
TGCGCCAGCAGCCCGGACAGACCTGAGAAACTGTTTTTT
>NA|TRBV27|TRBD1|TRBJ1-2
CASSFTGTAYYGYTF
TGTGCCAGCAGTTTCACCGGGACAGCCTACTATGGCTACACCTTC
>once|TRBV13|TRBD2|TRBJ2-1
CASSLGLAGGSDEQFF
TGTGCCAGCAGCTTGGGGCTAGCGGGGGGTAGCGATGAGCAGTTCTTC
>NA|TRBV6-5|NA|TRBJ1-2
CASSYSQRNQYGYTF
TGTGCCAGCAGTTACTCACAGAGGAATCAATATGGCTACACCTTC
>NA|TRBV27|NA|TRBJ2-3
CASSSLTDSTDTQYF
TGTGCCAGCAGTTCCCTGACAGACAGCACAGATACGCAGTATTTT
>few|TRBV30|TRBD1|TRBJ1-2
CAWSRQGGEYGYTF
TGTGCCTGGAGCCGACAGGGGGGCGAGTATGGCTACACCTTC
>NA|TRBV7-2|NA|TRBJ2-1
CASSPRLGTNNEQFF
TGTGCCAGCAGCCCCCGACTAGGGACCAACAATGAGCAGTTCTTC
>NA|TRBV12-5|NA|TRBJ1-3
CASGRTGTGNTIYF
TGTGCTAGTGGCCGGACTGGGACGGGAAACACCATATATTTT